These 2 T cell receptor beta chains share one sample of origin, sequenced in a study of cytomegalovirus exposure and HLA in healthy donors. A multiplex PCR was run with 60 Vbeta primers and 13 Jbeta primers. Repertoires were generated with immunoSEQ multiplex PCR, while TCRdb's copy carries only in-frame clones and drops some. This table holds 95,000 to 150,000 clones, over 60% found once. Sequencing was carried out using PBMCs. These receptors all stem from a woman between 40 and 50 years old in good health and CMV-seropositive.

V and J are TRBV6-1 and TRBJ1-5; D is undetermined. V gave up 3 bases and J gave up 2 bases, with 8 bases separating them. CDR1 and CDR2 (germline): MNHNS, SASEGT. The CDR3 has 14 amino acids. The CDR3: CASSDGGRNQPQHF. In DNA, the CDR3 is TGTGCCAGCAGTGATGGTGGGCGCAATCAGCCCCAGCATTTT.

The chain carries TRBV4-3 and TRBJ2-1, with a possible D match to TRBD2 (5 bases). V shed 0 bases and J shed 7 bases, with 10 bases lying between them. Looked up from germline, CDR1 is LGHNA and CDR2 is YSLEER. This CDR3 is built from 14 residues. Here the CDR3 DNA reads TGCGCCAGCAGCCAAGATCTAGCCACGAATGAGCAGTTCTTC. It encodes CASSQDLATNEQFF.